These T cell receptor beta chains were read from a single sample in a study of blood T cells in healthy people across ages. One entry per CDR3 protein results from TCRdb running MiXCR on the 5' RACE reads. The sample has 1.5 million to 1.8 million distinct CDR3 sequences; approximately 43% are singletons. Sample: blood. The receptors were sampled from a woman between 18 and 29 years old in good health. The CDR3 runs from the conserved cysteine through the conserved F or W. The order of the fields is J gene, clone size, V gene, D gene, CDR3 protein, CDR3 DNA. The D gene is left open where the match is weak. Clone size is shown for a subset of rows, as once, few, many or a class of expanded clone.

TRBJ1-2	many	TRBV27	NA	CASSRRRGDIYGYTF	TGTGCCAGCAGCCGTCGAAGGGGAGATATCTATGGCTACACCTTC
TRBJ1-3	NA	TRBV28	TRBD1	CAGSEGANTIYF	TGTGCCGGCAGTGAGGGGGCAAACACCATATATTTT
TRBJ2-5	NA	TRBV11-2	TRBD1	CASTKLQGAKETQYF	TGTGCCAGCACCAAGCTACAGGGGGCTAAAGAGACCCAGTACTTC
TRBJ1-1	NA	TRBV29-1	TRBD1	CSVEDREGATEAFF	TGCAGCGTGGAGGACAGGGAAGGAGCCACTGAAGCTTTCTTT
TRBJ1-2	few	TRBV24-1	NA	CATSDPTVNYGYTF	TGTGCCACCAGTGATCCGACGGTAAACTATGGCTACACCTTC
TRBJ2-7	few	TRBV4-3	TRBD1	CASSLPDRGAYEQYF	TGCGCCAGCAGCCTTCCGGACAGGGGCGCCTACGAGCAGTACTTC
TRBJ2-3	NA	TRBV9	TRBD2	CASSVGGVAGLTDTQYF	TGTGCCAGCAGCGTAGGGGGGGTAGCGGGGCTCACAGATACGCAGTATTTT
TRBJ1-4	NA	TRBV20-1	TRBD1	CSAREIRGLSEKLFF	TGCAGTGCTAGAGAGATCAGGGGGCTAAGCGAAAAACTGTTTTTT
TRBJ2-4	NA	TRBV5-6	TRBD1	CASSLSGAGGAGIQYF	TGTGCCAGCAGCCTTTCTGGGGCAGGGGGCGCGGGCATTCAGTACTTC
TRBJ2-3	NA	TRBV5-1	NA	CASSIDRTSSGTTQYF	TGCGCCAGCAGCATAGACAGGACCTCTTCGGGGACTACGCAGTATTTT